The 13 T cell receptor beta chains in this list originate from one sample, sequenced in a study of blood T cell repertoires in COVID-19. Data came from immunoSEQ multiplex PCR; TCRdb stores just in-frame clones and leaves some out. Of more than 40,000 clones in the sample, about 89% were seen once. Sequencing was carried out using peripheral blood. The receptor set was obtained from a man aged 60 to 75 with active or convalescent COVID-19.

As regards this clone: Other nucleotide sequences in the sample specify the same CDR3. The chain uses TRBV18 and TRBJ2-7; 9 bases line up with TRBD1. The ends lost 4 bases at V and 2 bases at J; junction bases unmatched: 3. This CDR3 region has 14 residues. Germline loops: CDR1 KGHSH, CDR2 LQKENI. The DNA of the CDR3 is TGTGCCAGCTCACTGGGACAGGGAACCTACGAGCAGTACTTC. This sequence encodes CASSLGQGTYEQYF.

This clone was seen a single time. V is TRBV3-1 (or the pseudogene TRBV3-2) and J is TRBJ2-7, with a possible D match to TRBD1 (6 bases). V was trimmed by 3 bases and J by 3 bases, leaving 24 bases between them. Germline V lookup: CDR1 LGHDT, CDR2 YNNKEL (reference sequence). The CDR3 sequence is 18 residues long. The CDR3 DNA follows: TGTGCCAGCAGCCAGTCCCCTTTCTTCCAGGGGCAAAACTACGAGCAGTACTTC. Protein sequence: CASSQSPFFQGQNYEQYF.

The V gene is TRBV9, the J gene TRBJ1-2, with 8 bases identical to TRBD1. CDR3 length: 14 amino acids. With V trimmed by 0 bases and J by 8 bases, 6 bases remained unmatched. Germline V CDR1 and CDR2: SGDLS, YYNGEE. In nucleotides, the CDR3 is TGTGCCAGCAGCGTAGGGACAGGGTATCAGGGCTACACCTTC. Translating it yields CASSVGTGYQGYTF.

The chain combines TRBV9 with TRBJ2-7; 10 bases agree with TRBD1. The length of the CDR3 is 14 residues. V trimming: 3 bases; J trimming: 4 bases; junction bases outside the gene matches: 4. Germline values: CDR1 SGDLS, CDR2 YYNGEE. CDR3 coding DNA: TGTGCCAGCAGCGCGGGGACAGGGGAGTACGAGCAGTACTTC. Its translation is CASSAGTGEYEQYF.

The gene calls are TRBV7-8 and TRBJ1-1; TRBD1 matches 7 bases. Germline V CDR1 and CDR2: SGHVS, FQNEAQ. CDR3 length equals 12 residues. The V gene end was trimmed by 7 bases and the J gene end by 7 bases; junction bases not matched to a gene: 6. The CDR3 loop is CASNDRAGEAFF. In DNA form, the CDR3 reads TGTGCCAGCAACGACAGGGCTGGTGAAGCTTTCTTT.

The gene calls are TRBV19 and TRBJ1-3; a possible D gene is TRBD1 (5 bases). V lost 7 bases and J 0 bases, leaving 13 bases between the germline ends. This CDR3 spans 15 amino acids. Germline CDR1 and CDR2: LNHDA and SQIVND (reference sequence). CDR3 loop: CASNSDSISGNTIYF. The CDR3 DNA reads TGTGCCAGTAATTCTGACAGTATCTCTGGAAACACCATATATTTT. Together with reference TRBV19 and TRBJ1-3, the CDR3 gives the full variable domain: DGGITQSPKYLFRKEGQNVTLSCEQNLNHDAMYWYRQDPGQGLRLIYYSQIVNDFQKGDIAEGYSVSREKKESFPLTVTSAQKNPTAFYLCASNSDSISGNTIYFGEGSWLTVV.

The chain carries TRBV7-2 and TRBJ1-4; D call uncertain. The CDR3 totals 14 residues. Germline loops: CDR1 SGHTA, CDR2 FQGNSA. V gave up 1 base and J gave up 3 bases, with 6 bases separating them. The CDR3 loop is CASSLEQSNEKLFF. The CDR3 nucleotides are TGTGCCAGCAGCTTAGAACAGTCTAATGAAAAACTGTTTTTT. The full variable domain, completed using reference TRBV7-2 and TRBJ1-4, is GAGVSQSPSNKVTEKGKDVELRCDPISGHTALYWYRQSLGQGLEFLIYFQGNSAPDKSGLPSDRFSAERTGGSVSTLTIQRTQQEDSAVYLCASSLEQSNEKLFFGSGTQLSVL.

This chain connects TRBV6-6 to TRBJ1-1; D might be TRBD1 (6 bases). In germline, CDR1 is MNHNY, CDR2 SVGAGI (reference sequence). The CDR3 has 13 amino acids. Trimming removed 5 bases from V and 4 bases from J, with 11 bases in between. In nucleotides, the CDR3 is TGTGCCAGCAGTCCCAGGGGTAGCACTGAAGCTTTCTTT. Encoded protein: CASSPRGSTEAFF.

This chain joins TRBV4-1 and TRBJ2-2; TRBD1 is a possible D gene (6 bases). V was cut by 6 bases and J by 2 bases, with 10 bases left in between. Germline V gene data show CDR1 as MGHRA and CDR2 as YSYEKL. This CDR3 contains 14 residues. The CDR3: CASSLDSNTGELFF. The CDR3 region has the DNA TGCGCCAGCAGTCTGGACAGTAACACCGGGGAGCTGTTTTTT.

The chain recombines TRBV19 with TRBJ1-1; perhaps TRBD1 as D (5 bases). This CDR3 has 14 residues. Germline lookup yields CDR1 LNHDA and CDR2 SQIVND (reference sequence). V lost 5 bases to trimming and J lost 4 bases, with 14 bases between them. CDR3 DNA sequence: TGTGCCAGTAGTGCCTTGGGGGAGGTCACTGAAGCTTTCTTT. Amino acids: CASSALGEVTEAFF.

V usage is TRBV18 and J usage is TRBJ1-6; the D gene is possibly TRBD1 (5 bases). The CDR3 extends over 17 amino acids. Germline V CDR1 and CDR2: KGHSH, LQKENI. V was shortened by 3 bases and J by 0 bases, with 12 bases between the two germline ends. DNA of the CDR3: TGTGCCAGCTCACCGGACTACGGGACCTCCTATAATTCACCCCTCCACTTT. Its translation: CASSPDYGTSYNSPLHF.

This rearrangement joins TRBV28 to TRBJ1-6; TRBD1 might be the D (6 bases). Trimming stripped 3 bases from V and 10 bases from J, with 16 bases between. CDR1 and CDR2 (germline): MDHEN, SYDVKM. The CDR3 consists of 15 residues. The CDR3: CASSLYGGGGSPLHF. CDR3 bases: TGTGCCAGCAGTTTGTACGGGGGAGGGGGGTCACCCCTCCACTTT.

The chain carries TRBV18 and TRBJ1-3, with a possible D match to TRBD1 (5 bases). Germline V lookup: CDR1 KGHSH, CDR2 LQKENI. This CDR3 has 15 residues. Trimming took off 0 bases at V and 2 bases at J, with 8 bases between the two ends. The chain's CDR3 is CASSPPGEPGNTIYF. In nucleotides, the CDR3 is TGTGCCAGCTCACCACCAGGGGAACCTGGAAACACCATATATTTT.